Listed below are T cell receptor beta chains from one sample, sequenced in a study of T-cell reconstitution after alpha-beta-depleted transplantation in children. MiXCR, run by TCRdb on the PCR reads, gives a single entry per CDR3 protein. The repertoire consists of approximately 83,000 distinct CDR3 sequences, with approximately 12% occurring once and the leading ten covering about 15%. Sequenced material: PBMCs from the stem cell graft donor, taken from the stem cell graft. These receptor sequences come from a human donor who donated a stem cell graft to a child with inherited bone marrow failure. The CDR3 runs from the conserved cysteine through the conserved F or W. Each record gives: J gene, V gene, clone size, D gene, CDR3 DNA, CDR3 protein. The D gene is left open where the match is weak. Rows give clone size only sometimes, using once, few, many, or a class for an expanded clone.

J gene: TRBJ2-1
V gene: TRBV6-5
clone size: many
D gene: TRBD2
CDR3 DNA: TGTGCCAGCAGTTACCGCCCTAGCGGGAGGGCCAGGGAGCAGTTCTTC
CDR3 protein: CASSYRPSGRAREQFF

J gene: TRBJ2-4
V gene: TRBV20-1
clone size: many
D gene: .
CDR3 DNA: TGCAGTGCTAGAGACGACTTGACAGGCCCCCCAAAAAACATTCAGTACTTC
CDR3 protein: CSARDDLTGPPKNIQYF

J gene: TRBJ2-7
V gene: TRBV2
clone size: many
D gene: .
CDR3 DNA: TGTGCCAGCAGTGAAGCAAGGGTTGACGACGAGCAGTACTTC
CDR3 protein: CASSEARVDDEQYF

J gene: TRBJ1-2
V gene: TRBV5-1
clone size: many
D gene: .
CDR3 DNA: TGCGCCAGCAGCTTGGTCGGGCGCCAGGGCTATGGCTACACCTTC
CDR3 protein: CASSLVGRQGYGYTF

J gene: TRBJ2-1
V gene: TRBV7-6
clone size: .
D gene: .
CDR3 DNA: TGTGCCAGCAGCGACCAGGCTAGAGGACCGAATGAGCAGTTCTTC
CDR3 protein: CASSDQARGPNEQFF

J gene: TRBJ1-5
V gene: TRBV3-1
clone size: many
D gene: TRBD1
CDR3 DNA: TGTGCCAGCAGCCTGCGAGGGACAGGGGTTCCACAGCCCCAGCATTTT
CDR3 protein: CASSLRGTGVPQPQHF

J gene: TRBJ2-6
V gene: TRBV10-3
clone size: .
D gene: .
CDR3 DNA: TGTGCCATCAGTCCATCTGGGGCCAACGTCCTGACTTTC
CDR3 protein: CAISPSGANVLTF

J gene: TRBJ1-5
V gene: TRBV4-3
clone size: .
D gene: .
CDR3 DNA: TGCGCCAGCAGCCATTTCAAAAGGGGGTGGTCCAATCAGCCCCAGCATTTT
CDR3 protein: CASSHFKRGWSNQPQHF

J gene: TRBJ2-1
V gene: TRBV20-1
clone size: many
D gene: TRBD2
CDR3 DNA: TGCAGTGCGGCGGGGACTAGCGGGGGGTATCATGAGCAGTTCTTC
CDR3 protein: CSAAGTSGGYHEQFF

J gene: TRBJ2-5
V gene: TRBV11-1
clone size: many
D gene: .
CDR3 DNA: TGTGCCAGCAGCGTGGGACCGCAAGAGACCCAGTACTTC
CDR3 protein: CASSVGPQETQYF

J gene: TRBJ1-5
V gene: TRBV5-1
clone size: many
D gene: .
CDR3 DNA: TGCGCCAGCAGCTTGGGAGTCAGGGATAGCAATCAGCCCCAGCATTTT
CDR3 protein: CASSLGVRDSNQPQHF

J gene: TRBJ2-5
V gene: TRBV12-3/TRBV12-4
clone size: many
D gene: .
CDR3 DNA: TGTGCCAGCAGGCCGACCCGCGGGCAAGAGACCCAGTACTTC
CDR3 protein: CASRPTRGQETQYF

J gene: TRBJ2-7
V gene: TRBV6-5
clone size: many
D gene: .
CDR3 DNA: TGTGCCAGCACCGACGAGGGACTGGGCTCCTACGAGCAGTACTTC
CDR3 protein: CASTDEGLGSYEQYF

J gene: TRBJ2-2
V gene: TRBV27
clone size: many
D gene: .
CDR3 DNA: TGTGCCAGCAGTTTTCTGTCGGCAGGGGTTGACGGGGAGCTGTTTTTT
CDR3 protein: CASSFLSAGVDGELFF

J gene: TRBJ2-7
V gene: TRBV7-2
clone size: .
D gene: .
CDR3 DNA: TGTGCCAGCAGCACGACTAGTTTTTCAGGCGAGCAGTACTTC
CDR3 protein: CASSTTSFSGEQYF

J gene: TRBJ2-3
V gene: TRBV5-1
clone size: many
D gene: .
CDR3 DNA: TGCGCCAGCAGCGATCAGAGCACAGATACGCAGTATTTT
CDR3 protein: CASSDQSTDTQYF

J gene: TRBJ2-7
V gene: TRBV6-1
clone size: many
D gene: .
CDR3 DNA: TGTGCCAGTGGAACCGGGACGAACTACGAGCAGTACTTC
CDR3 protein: CASGTGTNYEQYF

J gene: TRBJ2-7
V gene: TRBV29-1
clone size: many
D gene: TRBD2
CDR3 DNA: TGCAGCGTTGAGGGGCTAGCGGGAGGGAGCTACGAGCAGTACTTC
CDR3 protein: CSVEGLAGGSYEQYF

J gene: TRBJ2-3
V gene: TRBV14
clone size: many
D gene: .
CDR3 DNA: TGTGCCAGCAGCCAAGATCCCCTACGGGAGCGCGGTTTTTTTGGCACAGATACGCAGTATTTT
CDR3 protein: CASSQDPLRERGFFGTDTQYF

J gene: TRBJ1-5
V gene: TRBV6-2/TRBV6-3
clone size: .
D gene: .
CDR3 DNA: TGTGCCAGCAGTTTATCAGGGTTAGATCCTAATCAGCCCCAGCATTTT
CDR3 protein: CASSLSGLDPNQPQHF

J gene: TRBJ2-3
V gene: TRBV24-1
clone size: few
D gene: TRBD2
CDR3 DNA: TGTGCCACCAGTGATTCGTCTAGCGGGACTCACCGAGCAGATACGCAGTATTTT
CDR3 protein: CATSDSSSGTHRADTQYF

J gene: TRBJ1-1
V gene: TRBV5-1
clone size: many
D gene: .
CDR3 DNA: TGCGCCAGCAGCTTGAGGTCAGGGGCTGAAGCTTTCTTT
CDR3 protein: CASSLRSGAEAFF

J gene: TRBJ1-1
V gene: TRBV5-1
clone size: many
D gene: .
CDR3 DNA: TGCGCCAGCAGCTTAATCCCAATGAACACTGAAGCTTTCTTT
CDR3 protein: CASSLIPMNTEAFF

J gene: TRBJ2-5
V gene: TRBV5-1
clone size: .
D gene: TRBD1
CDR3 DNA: TGCGCCAGCAGCTCCCGGGACAGGGTTCAAGAGACCCAGTACTTC
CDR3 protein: CASSSRDRVQETQYF

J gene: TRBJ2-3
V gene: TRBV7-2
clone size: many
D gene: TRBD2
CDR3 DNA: TGTGCCAGCAGCCTAGGAGGCGGGGGGGCGGGAGATACGCAGTATTTT
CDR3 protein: CASSLGGGGAGDTQYF

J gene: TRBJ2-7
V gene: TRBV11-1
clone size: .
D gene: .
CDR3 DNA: TGTGCCAGCAGCTTGGGGCAGAATATTTACGAGCAGTACTTC
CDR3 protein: CASSLGQNIYEQYF

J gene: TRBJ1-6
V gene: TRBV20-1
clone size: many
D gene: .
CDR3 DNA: TGCAGTGCTAGAGATGCGTTCTATAATTCACCCCTCCACTTT
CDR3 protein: CSARDAFYNSPLHF

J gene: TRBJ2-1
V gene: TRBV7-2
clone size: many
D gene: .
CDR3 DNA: TGTGCCAGCAGGTACCGACCGGGGGCGGGAGTAAACAATGAGCAGTTCTTC
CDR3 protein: CASRYRPGAGVNNEQFF

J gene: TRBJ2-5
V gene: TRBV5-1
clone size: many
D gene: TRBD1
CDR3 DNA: TGCGCCAGCAGCTTGACGGGGACAGGAGAGGAGACCCAGTACTTC
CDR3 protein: CASSLTGTGEETQYF

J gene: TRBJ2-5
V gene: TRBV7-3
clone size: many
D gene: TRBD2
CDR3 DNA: TGTGCCAGCAGCCCACGCACTAGCGGGGTAGAGACCCAGTACTTC
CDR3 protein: CASSPRTSGVETQYF

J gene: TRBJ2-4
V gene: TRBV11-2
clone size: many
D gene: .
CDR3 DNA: TGTGCCAGCAGCTTAAACAGGTTTCCCAAAAACATTCAGTACTTC
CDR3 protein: CASSLNRFPKNIQYF

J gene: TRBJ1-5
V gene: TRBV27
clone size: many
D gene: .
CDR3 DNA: TGTGCCAGCAGCCTGACGGTGTATCAGCCCCAGCATTTT
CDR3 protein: CASSLTVYQPQHF

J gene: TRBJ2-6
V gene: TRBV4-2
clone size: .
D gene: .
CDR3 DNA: TGTGCCAGCAGCCAAGAGGTCAGCGCTGGGGCCAACGTCCTGACTTTC
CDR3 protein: CASSQEVSAGANVLTF

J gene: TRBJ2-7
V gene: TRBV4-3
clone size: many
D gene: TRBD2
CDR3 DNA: TGCGCCAGCAGCCAAGAGTCTAGCGGGAAATACGAGCAGTACTTC
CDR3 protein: CASSQESSGKYEQYF

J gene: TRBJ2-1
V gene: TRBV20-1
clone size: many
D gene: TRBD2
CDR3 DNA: TGCAGTGCCCCTACTTGGAGCGGGGGTAGCTCCTACAATGAGCAGTTCTTC
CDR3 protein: CSAPTWSGGSSYNEQFF

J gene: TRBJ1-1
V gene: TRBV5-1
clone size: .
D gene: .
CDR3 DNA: TGCGTCAGCAGCGAGGGACCGCCGAACAGTGAAGCTTTCTTT
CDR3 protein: CVSSEGPPNSEAFF

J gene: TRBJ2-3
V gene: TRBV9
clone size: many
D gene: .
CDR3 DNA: TGTGCCAGCAGCGTAGCCCCCAAGGATACGCAGTATTTT
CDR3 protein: CASSVAPKDTQYF

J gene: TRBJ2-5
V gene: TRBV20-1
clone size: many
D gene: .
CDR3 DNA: TGCAGTGCTAGCCGGGACTTACAAGAGACCCAGTACTTC
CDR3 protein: CSASRDLQETQYF

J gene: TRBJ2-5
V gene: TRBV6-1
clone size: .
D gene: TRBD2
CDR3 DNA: TGTGCCAGTGGGACTAGTGAGACCCAGTACTTC
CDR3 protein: CASGTSETQYF

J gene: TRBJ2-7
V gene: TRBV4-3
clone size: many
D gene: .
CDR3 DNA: TGCGCCAGCAGCCAGTCAGTGCAGGAGTCCTACGAGCAGTACTTC
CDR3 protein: CASSQSVQESYEQYF

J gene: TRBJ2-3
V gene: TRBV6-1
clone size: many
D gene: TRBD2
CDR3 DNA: TGTGCCAGCAGAGGACTAGCGGGGGGTAGTGCAGATACGCAGTATTTT
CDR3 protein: CASRGLAGGSADTQYF

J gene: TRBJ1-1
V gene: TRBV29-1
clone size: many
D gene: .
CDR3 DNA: TGCAGCGTTGACACCATACCTGAAGCTTTCTTT
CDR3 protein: CSVDTIPEAFF

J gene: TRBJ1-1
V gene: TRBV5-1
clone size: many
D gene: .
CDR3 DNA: TGCGCCAGCAGCGCGGATGGGCTGAACACTGAAGCTTTCTTT
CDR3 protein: CASSADGLNTEAFF

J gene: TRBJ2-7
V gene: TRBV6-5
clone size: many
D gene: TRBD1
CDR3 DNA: TGTGCCAGCAGTCGATGGACAGGCTCTACCTACGAGCAGTACTTC
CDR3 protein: CASSRWTGSTYEQYF

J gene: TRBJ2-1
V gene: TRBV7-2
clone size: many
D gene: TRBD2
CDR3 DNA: TGTGCCAGCAGCTTAGAAGAAGCGGGGAGACAGTTCTTC
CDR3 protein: CASSLEEAGRQFF

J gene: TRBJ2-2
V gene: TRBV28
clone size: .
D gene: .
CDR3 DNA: TGTGCCAGCAGTTTATTGGCCCGGGGGCGGACCGGGGAGCTGTTTTTT
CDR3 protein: CASSLLARGRTGELFF

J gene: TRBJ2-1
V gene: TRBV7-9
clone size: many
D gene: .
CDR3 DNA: TGTGCCAGCAGCCCCCCGACTCGGGAGTCACCGTTCTTC
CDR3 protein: CASSPPTRESPFF

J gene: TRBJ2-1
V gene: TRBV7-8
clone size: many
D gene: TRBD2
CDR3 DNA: TGTGCCAGCACCAAGACGGGACTACCCTACAATGAGCAGTTCTTC
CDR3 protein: CASTKTGLPYNEQFF

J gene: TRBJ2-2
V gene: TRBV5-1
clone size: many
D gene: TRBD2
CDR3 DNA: TGCGCCAGCACCCCCTCGGGCGGGAGTGAGGGGGAGCTGTTTTTT
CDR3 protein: CASTPSGGSEGELFF

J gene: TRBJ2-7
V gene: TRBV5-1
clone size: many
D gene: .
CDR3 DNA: TGCGCCAGCAGAGCTTTCAATACGGCAAAGTCCTCCTACGAGCAGTACTTC
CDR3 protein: CASRAFNTAKSSYEQYF

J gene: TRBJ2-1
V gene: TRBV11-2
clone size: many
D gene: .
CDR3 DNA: TGTGCCAGCAGCCCCATTATGGGCAGGGGAGTGAATGAGCAGTTCTTC
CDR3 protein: CASSPIMGRGVNEQFF

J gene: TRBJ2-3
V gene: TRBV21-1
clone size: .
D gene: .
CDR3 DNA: TGTGCCAGCAGCAAAAAAGGGTGGATCTTCATTTTGAGTACGCAGTATTTT
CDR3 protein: CASSKKGWIFILSTQYF

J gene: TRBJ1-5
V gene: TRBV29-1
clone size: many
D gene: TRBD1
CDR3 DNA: TGCAGCACTTTGGGACAGGATGGGCGATCCCAGCATTTT
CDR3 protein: CSTLGQDGRSQHF